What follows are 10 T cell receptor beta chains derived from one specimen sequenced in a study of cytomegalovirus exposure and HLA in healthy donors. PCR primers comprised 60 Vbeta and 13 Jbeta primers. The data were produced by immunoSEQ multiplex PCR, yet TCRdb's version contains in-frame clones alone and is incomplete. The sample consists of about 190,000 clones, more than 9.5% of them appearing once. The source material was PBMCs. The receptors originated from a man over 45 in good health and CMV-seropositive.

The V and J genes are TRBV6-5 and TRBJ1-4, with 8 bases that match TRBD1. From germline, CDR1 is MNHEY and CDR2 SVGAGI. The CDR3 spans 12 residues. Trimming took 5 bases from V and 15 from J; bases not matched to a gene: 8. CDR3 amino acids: CASSAGQGRMFF. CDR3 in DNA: TGTGCCAGCAGTGCTGGACAGGGAAGGATGTTTTTT.

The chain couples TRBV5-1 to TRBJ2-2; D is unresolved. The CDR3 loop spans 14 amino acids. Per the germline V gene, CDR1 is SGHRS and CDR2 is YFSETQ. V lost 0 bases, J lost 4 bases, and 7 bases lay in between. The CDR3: CASSLGGPTGELFF. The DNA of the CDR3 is TGCGCCAGCAGCTTGGGAGGCCCCACCGGGGAGCTGTTTTTT.

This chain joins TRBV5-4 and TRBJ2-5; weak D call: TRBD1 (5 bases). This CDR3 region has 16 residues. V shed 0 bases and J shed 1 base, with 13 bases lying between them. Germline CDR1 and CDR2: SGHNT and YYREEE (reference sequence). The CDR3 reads CASSLAPGRAQETQYF. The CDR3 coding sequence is TGTGCCAGCAGCTTGGCCCCCGGCAGGGCCCAAGAGACCCAGTACTTC.

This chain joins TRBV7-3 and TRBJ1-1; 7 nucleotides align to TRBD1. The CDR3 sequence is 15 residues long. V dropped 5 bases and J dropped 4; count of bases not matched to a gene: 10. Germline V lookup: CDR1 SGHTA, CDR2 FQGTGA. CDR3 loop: CASSLNRGHSTEAFF. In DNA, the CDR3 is TGTGCCAGCAGCCTCAACAGGGGTCATTCCACTGAAGCTTTCTTT.

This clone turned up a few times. The CDR3 DNA reads TGTGCCAGCAGTGTAGAGGGGGGGGACACTGAAGCTTTCTTT. As protein: CASSVEGGDTEAFF. V usage is TRBV2 and J usage is TRBJ1-1, with D possibly matching TRBD1 (6 bases). The V and J ends lost 4 bases and 3 bases respectively, with 12 bases between them. Germline CDR1 is SNHLY and CDR2 is FYNNEI. This CDR3 contains 14 residues.

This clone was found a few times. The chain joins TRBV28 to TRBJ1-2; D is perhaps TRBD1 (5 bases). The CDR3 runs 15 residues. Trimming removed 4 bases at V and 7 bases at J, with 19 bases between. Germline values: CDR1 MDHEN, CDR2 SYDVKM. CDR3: CASSSRDGRDRGYTF. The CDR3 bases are TGTGCCAGCAGTTCCCGGGACGGGAGGGATCGTGGCTACACCTTC.

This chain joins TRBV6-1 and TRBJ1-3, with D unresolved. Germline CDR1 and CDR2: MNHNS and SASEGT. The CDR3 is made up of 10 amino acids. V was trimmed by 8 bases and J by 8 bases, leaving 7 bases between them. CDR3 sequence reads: CASAMDTIYF. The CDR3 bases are TGTGCCAGCGCGATGGACACCATATATTTT.

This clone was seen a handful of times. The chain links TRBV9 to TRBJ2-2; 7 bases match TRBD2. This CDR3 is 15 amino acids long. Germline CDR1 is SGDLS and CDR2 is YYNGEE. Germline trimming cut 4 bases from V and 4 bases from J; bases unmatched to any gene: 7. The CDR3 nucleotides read TGTGCCAGCAGCCCCCGCGCGGGGGTCACCGGGGAGCTGTTTTTT. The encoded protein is CASSPRAGVTGELFF. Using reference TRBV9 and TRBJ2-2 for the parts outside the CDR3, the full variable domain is DSGVTQTPKHLITATGQRVTLRCSPRSGDLSVYWYQQSLDQGLQFLIQYYNGEERAKGNILERFSAQQFPDLHSELNLSSLELGDSALYFCASSPRAGVTGELFFGEGSRLTVL.

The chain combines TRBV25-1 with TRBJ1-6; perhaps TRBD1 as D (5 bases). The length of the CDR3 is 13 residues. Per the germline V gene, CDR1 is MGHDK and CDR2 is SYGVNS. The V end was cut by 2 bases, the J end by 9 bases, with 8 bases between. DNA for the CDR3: TGTGCCAGCAGTGAAGGGGCAGGTTCACCCCTCCACTTT. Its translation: CASSEGAGSPLHF.

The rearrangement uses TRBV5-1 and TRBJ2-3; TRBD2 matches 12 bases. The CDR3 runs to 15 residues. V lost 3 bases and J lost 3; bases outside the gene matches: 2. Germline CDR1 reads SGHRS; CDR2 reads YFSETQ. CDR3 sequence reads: CASSSSGGETDTQYF. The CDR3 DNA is TGCGCCAGCAGCTCTAGCGGGGGGGAAACAGATACGCAGTATTTT.